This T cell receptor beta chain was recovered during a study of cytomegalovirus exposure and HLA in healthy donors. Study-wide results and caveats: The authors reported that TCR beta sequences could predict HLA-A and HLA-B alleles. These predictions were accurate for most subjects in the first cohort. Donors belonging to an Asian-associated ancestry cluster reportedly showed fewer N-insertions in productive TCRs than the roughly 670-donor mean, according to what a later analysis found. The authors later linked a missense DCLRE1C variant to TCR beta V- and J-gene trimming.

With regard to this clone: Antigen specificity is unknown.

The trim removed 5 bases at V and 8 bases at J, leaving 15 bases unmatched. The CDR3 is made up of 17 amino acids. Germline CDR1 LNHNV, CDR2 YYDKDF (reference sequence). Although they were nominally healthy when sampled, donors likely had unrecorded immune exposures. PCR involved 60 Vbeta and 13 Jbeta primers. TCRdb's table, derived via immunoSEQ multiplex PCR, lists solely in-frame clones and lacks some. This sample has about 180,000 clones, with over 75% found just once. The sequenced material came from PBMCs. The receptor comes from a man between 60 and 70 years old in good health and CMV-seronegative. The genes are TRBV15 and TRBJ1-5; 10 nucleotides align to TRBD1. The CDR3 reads CATSPETDRGRGKPQHF. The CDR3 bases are TGTGCCACCAGCCCAGAAACCGACAGGGGGCGCGGGAAGCCCCAGCATTTT.